This T cell receptor (beta chain) derives from a study of patients and donors after allogeneic stem cell transplantation. This clonotype was counted a few times. TCRdb re-called the RT-PCR reads through MiXCR, storing one row per CDR3 protein. The sample lists over 25,000 distinct CDR3 sequences, roughly a third occurring once. The germline V gene encodes CDR1 SNHLY and CDR2 FYNNEI. The CDR3 is 18 amino acids. The ends lost 4 bases at V and 4 bases at J; junction bases unmatched: 11. The receptor was derived from a human donor who was either an allogeneic HSCT recipient or a stem cell or donor lymphocyte infusion donor (not recorded which). It is not recorded whose cells these are; they may come from a transplant donor. Sequencing was performed on blood, either unsorted or a sorted T cell fraction (not recorded which). This chain uses TRBV2 with TRBJ2-1; 12 nucleotides align to TRBD2. CDR3 loop: CASSGLAGVRVGYNEQFF. CDR3 sequence (DNA): TGTGCCAGCAGTGGACTAGCGGGAGTTCGAGTAGGGTACAATGAGCAGTTCTTC.